This TCR beta chain derives from a study of blood T cell repertoires in COVID-19. Study-level information: Samples came from the United States, Italy and Spain, spanning acute and convalescent COVID-19.

Cohorts were based on clinical histories the participants reported. Only in-frame clones appear in the TCRdb table, and some are missing; sequencing was by immunoSEQ multiplex PCR. Of about 200,000 clones detected, about 82% appear once; the ten largest clones hold about 6%. CDR3 length: 14 amino acids. CDR1 is SGHRS and CDR2 is YFSETQ in the germline V gene. Germline trimming cut 4 bases from V and 6 bases from J; bases unmatched to any gene: 6. The receptor's source is a man in his forties with acute COVID-19. The sequencing sample was made of PBMCs or T cells enriched from blood (not recorded which). This chain uses TRBV5-1 with TRBJ2-3; 9 nucleotides line up with TRBD1. The CDR3 loop reads CASSRDRGADTQYF. Here the CDR3 DNA reads TGCGCCAGCAGCCGTGACAGGGGGGCGGATACGCAGTATTTT. The entire variable domain, with the rest obtained from reference TRBV5-1 and TRBJ2-3, is as follows: KAGVTQTPRYLIKTRGQQVTLSCSPISGHRSVSWYQQTPGQGLQFLFEYFSETQRNKGNFPGRFSGRQFSNSRSEMNVSTLELGDSALYLCASSRDRGADTQYFGPGTRLTVL.